Detailed here is one T cell receptor beta chain. The study drew participants aged about 18 to 89 years from roughly 25 US areas. Categorization into cohorts depended on clinical history that participants reported. These data belong to a study of blood T cell repertoires in COVID-19. Study information: Samples representing acute and convalescent COVID-19 were sourced from the United States, Italy and Spain. Sources were T cells, B-cell-depleted T cells, or PBMCs; the material itself was cDNA or gDNA.

Data came from immunoSEQ multiplex PCR; TCRdb stores just in-frame clones and leaves some out. Found here are about 150,000 clones, 80% to 85% of them singletons; the top ten hold around 5%. The CDR3 is 17 residues long. Trimming removed 0 bases from V and 2 bases from J; junction bases left unmatched: 5. The germline V gene encodes CDR1 SGHRS and CDR2 YFSETQ. The receptor was isolated from a man between 65 and 79 years old who had been exposed to COVID-19. Sequencing input: PBMCs or T cells enriched from blood (not recorded which). This sequence joins TRBV5-1 and TRBJ2-3; 11 positions agree with TRBD2. The DNA of the CDR3 is TGCGCCAGCAGCTTGGAGAGTAGCGGGAGGGCCACAGATACGCAGTATTTT. Its translation is CASSLESSGRATDTQYF.